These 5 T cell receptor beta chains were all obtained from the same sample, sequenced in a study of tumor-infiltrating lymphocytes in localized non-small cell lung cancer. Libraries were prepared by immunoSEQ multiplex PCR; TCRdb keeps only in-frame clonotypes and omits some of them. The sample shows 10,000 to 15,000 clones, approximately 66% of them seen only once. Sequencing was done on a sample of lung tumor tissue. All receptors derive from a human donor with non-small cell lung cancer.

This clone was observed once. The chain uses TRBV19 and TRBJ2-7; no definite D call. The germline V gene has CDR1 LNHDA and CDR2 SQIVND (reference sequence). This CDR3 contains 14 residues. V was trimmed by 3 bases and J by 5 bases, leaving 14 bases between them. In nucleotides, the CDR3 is TGTGCCAGTAGTATTTCCCTTTCGGATAACGAGCAGTACTTC. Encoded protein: CASSISLSDNEQYF. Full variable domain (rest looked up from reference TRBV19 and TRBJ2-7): DGGITQSPKYLFRKEGQNVTLSCEQNLNHDAMYWYRQDPGQGLRLIYYSQIVNDFQKGDIAEGYSVSREKKESFPLTVTSAQKNPTAFYLCASSISLSDNEQYFGPGTRLTVT.

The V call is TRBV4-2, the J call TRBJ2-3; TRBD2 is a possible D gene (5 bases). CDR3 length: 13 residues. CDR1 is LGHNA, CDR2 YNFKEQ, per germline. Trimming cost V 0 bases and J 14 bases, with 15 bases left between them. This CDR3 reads CASSQDEAGEGYF. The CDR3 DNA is TGTGCCAGCAGCCAAGATGAGGCGGGCGAGGGGTATTTT.

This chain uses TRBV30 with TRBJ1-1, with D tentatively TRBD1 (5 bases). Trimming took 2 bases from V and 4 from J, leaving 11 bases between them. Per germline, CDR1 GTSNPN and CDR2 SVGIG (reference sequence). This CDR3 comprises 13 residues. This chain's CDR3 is CAWSFRDRTEAFF. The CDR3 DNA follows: TGTGCCTGGAGTTTCCGGGACCGCACTGAAGCTTTCTTT.

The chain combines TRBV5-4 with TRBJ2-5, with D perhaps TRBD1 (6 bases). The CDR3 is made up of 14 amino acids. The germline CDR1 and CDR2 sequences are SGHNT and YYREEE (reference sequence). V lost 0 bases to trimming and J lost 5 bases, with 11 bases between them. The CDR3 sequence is CASSLDAGAETQYF. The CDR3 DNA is TGTGCCAGCAGCTTGGACGCAGGGGCGGAGACCCAGTACTTC.

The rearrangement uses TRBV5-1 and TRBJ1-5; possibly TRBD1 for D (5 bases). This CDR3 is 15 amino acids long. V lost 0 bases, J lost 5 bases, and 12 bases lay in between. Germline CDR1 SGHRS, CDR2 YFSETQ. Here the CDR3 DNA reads TGCGCCAGCAGCTTGGTACCGGGGGGAGATCAGCCCCAGCATTTT. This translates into CASSLVPGGDQPQHF.